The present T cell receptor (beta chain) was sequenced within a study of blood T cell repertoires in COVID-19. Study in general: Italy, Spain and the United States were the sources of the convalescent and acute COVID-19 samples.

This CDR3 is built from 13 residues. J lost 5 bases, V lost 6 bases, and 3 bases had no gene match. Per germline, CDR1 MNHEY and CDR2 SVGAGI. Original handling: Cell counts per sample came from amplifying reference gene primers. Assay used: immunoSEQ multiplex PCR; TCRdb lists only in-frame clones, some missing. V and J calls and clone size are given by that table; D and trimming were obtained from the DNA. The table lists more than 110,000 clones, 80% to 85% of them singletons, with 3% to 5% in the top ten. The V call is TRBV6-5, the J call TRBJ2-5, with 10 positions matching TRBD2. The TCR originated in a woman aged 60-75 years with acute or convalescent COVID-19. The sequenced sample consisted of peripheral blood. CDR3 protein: CASRVSGGETQYF. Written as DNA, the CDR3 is TGTGCCAGCAGGGTTAGCGGGGGGGAGACCCAGTACTTC.